This T cell receptor (beta chain) was identified in a study of blood T cell repertoires in COVID-19. Overall study: Researchers got acute and convalescent COVID-19 samples from the United States, Italy and Spain. From T cells, B-cell-depleted T cells, or PBMCs came the material, which was cDNA or gDNA.

Authors' data handling: Scientists estimated how many nucleated cells there were by amplifying reference gene primers. Method: immunoSEQ multiplex PCR; TCRdb's copy keeps in-frame clones and lacks some. Clone size and V and J calls were adopted from that table, with D and trimming inferred from the DNA. Of about 270,000 clones in the sample, around 86% are singletons; the top ten hold roughly 2.9%. The CDR3 has 14 residues. Per germline, CDR1 SGHRS and CDR2 YFSETQ. Unmatched junction bases numbered 2, after V lost 2 bases and J lost 1 base. The sequencing input was peripheral blood. This chain links TRBV5-1 with TRBJ2-7, with 8 bases identical to TRBD1. The receptor was isolated from a woman aged 55-70 years with active or convalescent COVID-19. The DNA for the CDR3 is TGCGCCAGCAGCTTCCAGGGGGCGTCCTACGAGCAGTACTTC. Translated, it gives CASSFQGASYEQYF.